The present TCR beta chain was sequenced within a study of blood T cell repertoires in COVID-19. The CDR3 loop spans 18 amino acids. Germline CDR1 reads LGHNA; CDR2 reads YNFKEQ. After removal of 0 bases from V and 4 bases from J, the junction contained 15 bases not matched to a gene. Some clones are missing from TCRdb's copy, which holds only in-frame ones; the method was immunoSEQ multiplex PCR. The sample consists of hundreds of thousands of clones, around nine tenths of them appearing once. The source material was PBMCs or T cells enriched from blood (not recorded which). The clonotype originates from a woman in her 50s who had recovered from COVID-19. The chain joins TRBV4-2 to TRBJ2-7; TRBD2 aligns across 7 bases. CDR3 protein: CASSQDLSGREILYEQYF. CDR3 in DNA: TGTGCCAGCAGCCAAGATCTCTCGGGGCGGGAGATTCTATACGAGCAGTACTTC.